This TCR beta chain was profiled in a study of PD-1 blockade in classical Hodgkin lymphoma. Time point described: cycle 4 day 1 (C4D1), after less than seven weeks of nivolumab. There was relapse after autologous stem cell transplantation in every patient, and there was variation in brentuximab vedotin exposure. This clone was found a few times. Antigen unknown. General study points: TCR diversity at baseline was reported to be reduced in newly diagnosed patients relative to healthy donors.

V lost 1 base and J 4 bases, leaving 4 bases between the germline ends. The CDR3 sequence is 12 residues long. Germline lookup yields CDR1 SEHNR and CDR2 FQNEAQ (reference sequence). Produced via immunoSEQ multiplex PCR; TCRdb's table is partial and in-frame only. The sample contains fewer than 50,000 clones, about three quarters of which appear only once. This sequence originates from a human donor with classical Hodgkin lymphoma. Source: peripheral blood mononuclear cells (PBMCs), taken before the fourth cycle of nivolumab. The chain carries TRBV7-9 and TRBJ1-2, with D uncertain. This chain's CDR3 is CASSLESYGYTF. The CDR3 nucleotides are TGTGCCAGCAGCTTAGAGTCCTATGGCTACACCTTC.